Below are 3 T cell receptor beta chains sequenced from a single sample in a study of brain T cells in children with intractable seizures. Measured with immunoSEQ multiplex PCR; TCRdb has only the in-frame clones, and not every one. Here the sample spans about 340,000 clones, 93% being singletons. The sample's time point: blood from clinic visit 5 months post-surgery; TSC patient then seizure free. The source material was peripheral blood, sampled approximately 5 months after surgery. All receptors derive from a boy under three years old with tuberous sclerosis and intractable seizures.

In DNA form, the CDR3 reads TGCGCCAGCAGCTTGGACAAAACCTACAATGAGCAGTTCTTC. Its translation is CASSLDKTYNEQFF. The chain joins TRBV4-1 to TRBJ2-1, with TRBD1 as a possible D gene (5 bases). Trimming took 5 bases from V and 2 from J, leaving 10 bases between them. Germline V gene lookup returns CDR1 MGHRA and CDR2 YSYEKL. This CDR3 comprises 14 residues.

This rearrangement joins TRBV2 to TRBJ2-3; 11 bases line up with TRBD2. The CDR3 is made up of 17 amino acids. J lost 0 bases, V lost 4 bases, and 6 bases had no gene match. Germline CDR1 is SNHLY and CDR2 is FYNNEI. The CDR3 nucleotides read TGTGCCAGCAGTGGAACTAGCGGGGGTGCTAGCACAGATACGCAGTATTTT. The encoded protein is CASSGTSGGASTDTQYF. The whole variable domain, filled in from reference TRBV2 and TRBJ2-3, reads EPEVTQTPSHQVTQMGQEVILRCVPISNHLYFYWYRQILGQKVEFLVSFYNNEISEKSEIFDDQFSVERPDGSNFTLKIRSTKLEDSAMYFCASSGTSGGASTDTQYFGPGTRLTVL.

For the CDR3, the DNA is TGTGCCAGCAGTGATCCGCTAGCCCTAGCCAAAAACATTCAGTACTTC. Its translation: CASSDPLALAKNIQYF. The rearrangement joins TRBV2 to TRBJ2-4; maybe TRBD2 (5 bases). The germline V and J ends were trimmed by 3 bases and 0 bases, with 12 bases remaining between them. CDR3 length: 16 amino acids. Germline assignment: CDR1 SNHLY and CDR2 FYNNEI. Variable domain in full (rest from reference TRBV2 and TRBJ2-4): EPEVTQTPSHQVTQMGQEVILRCVPISNHLYFYWYRQILGQKVEFLVSFYNNEISEKSEIFDDQFSVERPDGSNFTLKIRSTKLEDSAMYFCASSDPLALAKNIQYFGAGTRLSVL.